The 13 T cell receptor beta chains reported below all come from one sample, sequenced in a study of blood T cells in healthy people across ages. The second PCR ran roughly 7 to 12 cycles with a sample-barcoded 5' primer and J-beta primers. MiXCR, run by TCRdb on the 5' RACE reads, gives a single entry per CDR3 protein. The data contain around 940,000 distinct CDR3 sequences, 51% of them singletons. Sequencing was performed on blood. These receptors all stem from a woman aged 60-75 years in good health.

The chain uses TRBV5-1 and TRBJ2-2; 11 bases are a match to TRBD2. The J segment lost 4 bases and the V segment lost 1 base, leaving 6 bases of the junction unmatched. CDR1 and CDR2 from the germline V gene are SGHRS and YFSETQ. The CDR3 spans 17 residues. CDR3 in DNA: TGCGCCAGCAGCTTGTCGGCTAGCGGGAGGATCACCGGGGAGCTGTTTTTT. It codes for CASSLSASGRITGELFF.

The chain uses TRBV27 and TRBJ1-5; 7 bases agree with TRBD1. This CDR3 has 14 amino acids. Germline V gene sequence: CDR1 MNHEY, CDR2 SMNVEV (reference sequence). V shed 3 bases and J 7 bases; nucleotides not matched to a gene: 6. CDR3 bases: TGTGCCAGCAGTTTGACAGGGTTCGGGCAGCCCCAGCATTTT. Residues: CASSLTGFGQPQHF.

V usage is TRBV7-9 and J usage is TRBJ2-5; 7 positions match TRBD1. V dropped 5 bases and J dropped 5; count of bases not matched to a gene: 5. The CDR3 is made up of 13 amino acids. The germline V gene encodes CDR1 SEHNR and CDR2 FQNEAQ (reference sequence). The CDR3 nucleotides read TGTGCCAGCAGCGCGACAGGGTTCGAGACCCAGTACTTC. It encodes CASSATGFETQYF.

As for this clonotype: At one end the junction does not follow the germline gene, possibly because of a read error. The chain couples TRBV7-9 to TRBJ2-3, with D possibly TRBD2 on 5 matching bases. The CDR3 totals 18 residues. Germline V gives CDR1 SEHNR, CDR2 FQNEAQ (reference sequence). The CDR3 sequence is CGSSSPPPLAGEEDTQYF. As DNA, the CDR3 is TGTGGCAGCAGTTCGCCCCCGCCTCTAGCCGGAGAGGAGGATACGCAGTATTTT.

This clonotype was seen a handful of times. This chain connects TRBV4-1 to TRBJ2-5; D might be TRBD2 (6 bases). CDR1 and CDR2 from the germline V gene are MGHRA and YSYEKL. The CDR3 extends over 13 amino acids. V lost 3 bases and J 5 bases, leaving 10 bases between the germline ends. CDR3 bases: TGCGCCAGCAGCCACGGACTACTGGAGACCCAGTACTTC. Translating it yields CASSHGLLETQYF.

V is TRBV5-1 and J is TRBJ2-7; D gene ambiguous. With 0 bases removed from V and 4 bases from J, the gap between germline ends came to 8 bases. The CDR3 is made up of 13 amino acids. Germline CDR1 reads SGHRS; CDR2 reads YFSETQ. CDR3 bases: TGCGCCAGCAGCTTGGACTCTAAATACGAGCAGTACTTC. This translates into CASSLDSKYEQYF.

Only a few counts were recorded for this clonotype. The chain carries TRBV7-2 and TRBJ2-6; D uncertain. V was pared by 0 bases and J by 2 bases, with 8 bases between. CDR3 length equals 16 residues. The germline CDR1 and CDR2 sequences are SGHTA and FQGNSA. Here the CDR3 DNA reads TGTGCCAGCAGCTTAGCGCGGCTTGCTGGGGCCAACGTCCTGACTTTC. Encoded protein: CASSLARLAGANVLTF. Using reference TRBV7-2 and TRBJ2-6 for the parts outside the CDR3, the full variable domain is GAGVSQSPSNKVTEKGKDVELRCDPISGHTALYWYRQSLGQGLEFLIYFQGNSAPDKSGLPSDRFSAERTGGSVSTLTIQRTQQEDSAVYLCASSLARLAGANVLTFGAGSRLTVL.

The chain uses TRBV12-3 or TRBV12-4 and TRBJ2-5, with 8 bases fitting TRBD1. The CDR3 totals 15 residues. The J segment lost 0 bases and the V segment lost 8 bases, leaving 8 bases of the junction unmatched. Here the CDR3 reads CASRTGTGYQETQYF. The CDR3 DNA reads TGTGCCAGCCGTACGGGGACAGGTTACCAAGAGACCCAGTACTTC.

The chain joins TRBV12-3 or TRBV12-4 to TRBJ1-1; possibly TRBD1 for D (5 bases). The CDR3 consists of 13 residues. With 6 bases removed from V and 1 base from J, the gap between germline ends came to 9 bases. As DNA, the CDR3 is TGTGCCAGCAGACTTGGGGGGAACACTGAAGCTTTCTTT. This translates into CASRLGGNTEAFF.

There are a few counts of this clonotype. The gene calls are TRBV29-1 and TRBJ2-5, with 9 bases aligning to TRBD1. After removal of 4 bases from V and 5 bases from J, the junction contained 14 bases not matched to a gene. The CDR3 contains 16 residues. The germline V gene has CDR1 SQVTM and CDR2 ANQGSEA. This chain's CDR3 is CSVVNSGTGRFETQYF. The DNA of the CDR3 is TGCAGCGTTGTCAATAGTGGGACAGGGAGGTTCGAGACCCAGTACTTC.

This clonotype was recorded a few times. The CDR3 sequence: CASSPNGYEQYF. As DNA, the CDR3 is TGTGCCAGCAGCCCAAATGGGTACGAGCAGTACTTC. This chain uses TRBV7-2 with TRBJ2-7; D not certain. The CDR3 runs to 12 residues. The germline gives CDR1 SGHTA, CDR2 FQGNSA. Trimming shortened V by 5 bases and J by 4 bases, and 9 bases separated the two germline ends.

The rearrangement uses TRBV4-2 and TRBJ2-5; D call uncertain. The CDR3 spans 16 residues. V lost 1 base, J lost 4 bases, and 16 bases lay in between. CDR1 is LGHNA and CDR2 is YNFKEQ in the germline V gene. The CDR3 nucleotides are TGTGCCAGCAGCCAAGTAGGTTCAGCCCTAGGAGAGACCCAGTACTTC. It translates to CASSQVGSALGETQYF.

In nucleotides, the CDR3 is TGTGCCAGCAGCTTAGTAAGGACAGGGGCCGGGTATGAGCAGTACTTC. It codes for CASSLVRTGAGYEQYF. The V and J genes are TRBV11-2 and TRBJ2-5; 9 bases are shared with TRBD1. CDR1 SGHAT and CDR2 FQNNGV come from the germline V gene. The CDR3 consists of 16 residues. Trimming cost V 1 base and J 11 bases; bases outside gene matches: 14.